The 16 T cell receptor beta chains below come from one sample, sequenced in a study of blood T cell repertoires in COVID-19. The data were produced by immunoSEQ multiplex PCR, yet TCRdb's version contains in-frame clones alone and is incomplete. The top ten hold more than 9% of the sample, which has around 100,000 clones, 70% to 90% seen once. What was sequenced was peripheral blood. The receptors here all came from a woman in her 30s with acute or convalescent COVID-19.

The chain is built from TRBV28 and TRBJ1-5, with 7 bases identical to TRBD1. The CDR3 loop spans 15 amino acids. Germline loops: CDR1 MDHEN, CDR2 SYDVKM. V was pared by 4 bases and J by 9 bases, with 12 bases of the junction left unmatched. The CDR3 coding sequence is TGTGCCAGCAGTTCCCACACAGGGGAGGTGAGGCCCCAGCATTTT. It is translated as CASSSHTGEVRPQHF.

The genes are TRBV7-8 and TRBJ1-6; D is unresolved. Germline CDR1 SGHVS, CDR2 FQNEAQ. V was cut by 0 bases and J by 5 bases, with 5 bases left in between. This CDR3 spans 14 amino acids. The CDR3 bases are TGTGCCAGCAGCTTAGCGCAGGATAATTCACCCCTCCACTTT. It yields the protein CASSLAQDNSPLHF.

J is TRBJ2-7 and V is TRBV30, with TRBD1 matching 7 bases. This CDR3 is built from 12 residues. With V trimmed by 3 bases and J by 3 bases, 2 bases remained unmatched. Germline-derived CDR1 and CDR2 are GTSNPN and SVGIG (reference sequence). The chain's CDR3 is CAWRGQSYEQYF. The CDR3 coding sequence is TGTGCCTGGAGGGGACAGAGCTACGAGCAGTACTTC.

The chain uses TRBV24-1 and TRBJ2-3; the match to TRBD1 covers 9 bases. Germline CDR1 KGHDR, CDR2 SFDVKD. V gave up 4 bases and J gave up 3 bases; unmatched junction bases: 4. This CDR3 region has 15 residues. The CDR3 reads CATSDPDRGTDTQYF. CDR3 sequence (DNA): TGTGCCACCAGTGACCCTGACAGGGGGACAGATACGCAGTATTTT.

The chain recombines TRBV5-1 with TRBJ2-7, with 7 nucleotides matching TRBD1. Germline V gene data show CDR1 as SGHRS and CDR2 as YFSETQ. After removal of 0 bases from V and 4 bases from J, the junction contained 1 base not matched to a gene. The CDR3 length is 13 residues. The CDR3 nucleotides read TGCGCCAGCAGCTTGGTGGGACAGTACGAGCAGTACTTC. Translation: CASSLVGQYEQYF.

This chain connects TRBV18 to TRBJ2-7, with 9 nucleotides matching TRBD1. This CDR3 has 15 amino acids. J lost 5 bases, V lost 2 bases, and 7 bases had no gene match. Germline V gives CDR1 KGHSH, CDR2 LQKENI. CDR3 protein: CASSPVGGTGNEQYF. DNA of the CDR3: TGTGCCAGCTCACCAGTGGGGGGGACAGGGAACGAGCAGTACTTC.

The chain employs TRBV2 and TRBJ1-5; D is ambiguous. The CDR3 is 15 amino acids. The V gene's germline CDR1 is SNHLY and CDR2 FYNNEI. V was shortened by 2 bases and J by 4 bases, with 12 bases between the two germline ends. The CDR3 loop is CASSENWAANQPQHF. The DNA of the CDR3 is TGTGCCAGCAGTGAAAACTGGGCAGCTAATCAGCCCCAGCATTTT.

V and J are TRBV9 and TRBJ1-1, with D perhaps TRBD1 (5 bases). Germline V gives CDR1 SGDLS, CDR2 YYNGEE. V was shortened by 6 bases and J by 3 bases, with 21 bases between the two germline ends. The CDR3 is 16 residues long. CDR3 bases: TGTGCCAGCACCGTCAGGGTGCTTTGCGGGGACACTGAAGCTTTCTTT. Amino acid sequence: CASTVRVLCGDTEAFF.

This clone has only one observation. The genes are TRBV6-2 or TRBV6-3 and TRBJ2-7, with a tentative D call TRBD1 (6 bases). The ends were cut back, 1 base at V and 6 bases at J, with 7 bases in the middle. Germline V gene data show CDR1 as MNHEY and CDR2 as SVGEGT. The CDR3 covers 12 residues. The CDR3 nucleotides read TGTGCCAGCAGTTACTTAGGGGGCGAGCAGTACTTC. Amino acids: CASSYLGGEQYF.

The chain joins TRBV28 to TRBJ1-5; the D gene is possibly TRBD1 (5 bases). CDR1 and CDR2 from the germline V gene are MDHEN and SYDVKM. This CDR3 spans 17 amino acids. V was shortened by 3 bases and J by 6 bases, with 21 bases between the two germline ends. CDR3 sequence (DNA): TGTGCCAGCAGTTTGCTCACATGGGGGGGAGGGACTCAGCCCCAGCATTTT. Protein sequence: CASSLLTWGGGTQPQHF.

J is TRBJ2-7 and V is TRBV11-3; 9 nucleotides match TRBD2. Looked up from germline, CDR1 is SGHNT and CDR2 is YENEEA. Losses at the gene ends were 1 base for V and 4 bases for J; bases not matched to a gene: 11. CDR3 length: 17 amino acids. This CDR3 reads CASSLGVLAGSRYEQYF. Here the CDR3 DNA reads TGTGCCAGCAGCTTAGGAGTCCTAGCGGGGTCGCGTTACGAGCAGTACTTC.

The rearrangement links TRBV7-8 to TRBJ1-3, with D possibly matching TRBD1 (5 bases). This CDR3 is 15 amino acids long. Germline V gene lookup returns CDR1 SGHVS and CDR2 FQNEAQ. Trimming left V 5 bases short and J 0 bases short, with 11 bases between. CDR3 loop: CASSGGLHSGNTIYF. The CDR3 DNA reads TGTGCCAGCAGCGGGGGACTCCACTCTGGAAACACCATATATTTT. Using reference TRBV7-8 and TRBJ1-3 for the parts outside the CDR3, the full variable domain is GAGVSQSPRYKVAKRGQDVALRCDPISGHVSLFWYQQALGQGPEFLTYFQNEAQLDKSGLPSDRFFAERPEGSVSTLKIQRTQQEDSAVYLCASSGGLHSGNTIYFGEGSWLTVV.

The chain carries TRBV2 and TRBJ2-3; no clear D. CDR1 and CDR2 (germline): SNHLY, FYNNEI. The CDR3 is made up of 11 amino acids. V was shortened by 7 bases and J by 6 bases, with 8 bases between the two germline ends. CDR3 sequence: CASTPRDTQYF. DNA for the CDR3: TGTGCCAGCACACCGAGGGATACGCAGTATTTT.

The genes are TRBV7-9 and TRBJ1-1; D is perhaps TRBD1 (5 bases). Trimming took 0 bases from V and 0 from J, leaving 11 bases between them. Germline CDR1 reads SEHNR; CDR2 reads FQNEAQ (reference sequence). This CDR3 has 16 amino acids. The CDR3 protein is CASSLARGGVNTEAFF. CDR3 nucleotide sequence: TGTGCCAGCAGCTTAGCGCGCGGGGGGGTGAACACTGAAGCTTTCTTT.

The chain recombines TRBV4-2 with TRBJ1-5; D possibly corresponds to TRBD1 (5 bases). This CDR3 spans 15 amino acids. Per germline, CDR1 LGHNA and CDR2 YNFKEQ. V lost 0 bases, J lost 7 bases, and 13 bases lay in between. In DNA form, the CDR3 reads TGTGCCAGCAGCCAAGAGGGCCAGGGCGGACAGCCCCAGCATTTT. Its protein is CASSQEGQGGQPQHF.

The V gene is TRBV27, the J gene TRBJ2-3, with 7 bases aligning to TRBD2. The V gene's germline CDR1 is MNHEY and CDR2 SMNVEV (reference sequence). Trimming cost V 5 bases and J 1 base; bases outside gene matches: 6. The CDR3 loop spans 15 amino acids. The DNA for the CDR3 is TGTGCCAGCAGTATGCGGGGGTTTGGCACAGATACGCAGTATTTT. Encoded protein: CASSMRGFGTDTQYF.